This TCR beta chain was recorded in a study of cytomegalovirus exposure and HLA in healthy donors. 60 Vbeta and 13 Jbeta primers were used in PCR. Repertoires were generated with immunoSEQ multiplex PCR, while TCRdb's copy carries only in-frame clones and drops some. Among approximately 210,000 clones listed, around 80% were seen once. Germline values: CDR1 SGDLS, CDR2 YYNGEE. This CDR3 region has 17 residues. V was pared by 0 bases and J by 2 bases, with 15 bases between. This receptor was taken from a woman between 35 and 50 years old in good health and CMV-seronegative. The rearrangement uses TRBV9 and TRBJ1-3, with D hard to call. The sample taken for sequencing was PBMCs. The CDR3 DNA follows: TGTGCCAGCAGCGTAGACCCCCGGGTAACAACTGGAAACACCATATATTTT. Protein: CASSVDPRVTTGNTIYF.